This passage covers 25 T cell receptor beta chains from one sample sequenced in a study of blood T cell repertoires in COVID-19. Clones were read by immunoSEQ multiplex PCR, and TCRdb kept only the in-frame ones, dropping some. The sample lists more than 85,000 clones, roughly 90% seen once, with roughly 4.2% in the top ten. The sample comprised peripheral blood. The receptors come from a human donor with COVID-19, enrolled during active disease. The donor label of this sample is uncertain.

The chain recombines TRBV19 with TRBJ2-1, with TRBD2 as a possible D gene (5 bases). Germline V CDR1 and CDR2: LNHDA, SQIVND (reference sequence). CDR3 length equals 14 residues. The V gene lost 6 bases and the J gene lost 0 bases, with 9 bases spanning the gap. Here the CDR3 DNA reads TGTGCCAGTAGGGATGGGAGCTCCTACAATGAGCAGTTCTTC. It yields the protein CASRDGSSYNEQFF.

The J gene is TRBJ1-3, the V gene TRBV9; possible D gene TRBD1, 5 bases. The CDR3 covers 15 residues. The germline V gene has CDR1 SGDLS and CDR2 YYNGEE. Trimming stripped 4 bases from V and 7 bases from J, with 18 bases between. CDR3 bases: TGTGCCAGCAGCCCCGGGGGGAGGGTACGGAACACCATATATTTT. Protein sequence: CASSPGGRVRNTIYF.

V is TRBV11-2 and J is TRBJ1-5; D remains unclear. The CDR3 length is 15 residues. With 0 bases removed from V and 3 bases from J, the gap between germline ends came to 9 bases. CDR1 SGHAT and CDR2 FQNNGV come from the germline V gene. CDR3 in amino acids: CASSLDYGFNQPQHF. CDR3 sequence (DNA): TGTGCCAGCAGCTTAGATTACGGGTTCAATCAGCCCCAGCATTTT.

The chain recombines TRBV18 with TRBJ1-1; tentatively, D is TRBD1 (6 bases). The V end was cut by 2 bases, the J end by 4 bases, with 14 bases between. Germline lookup yields CDR1 KGHSH and CDR2 LQKENI. The CDR3 has 15 residues. The CDR3 DNA reads TGTGCCAGCTCACCAAGACAGGTATTGGGCACTGAAGCTTTCTTT. It is translated as CASSPRQVLGTEAFF.

This sequence joins TRBV5-1 and TRBJ1-1; D is unresolved. This CDR3 region has 13 residues. V lost 3 bases, J lost 6 bases, and 12 bases lay in between. The germline CDR1 and CDR2 sequences are SGHRS and YFSETQ. This chain's CDR3 is CASSSRQTPEAFF. The CDR3 coding sequence is TGCGCCAGCAGCTCTCGACAAACTCCTGAAGCTTTCTTT.

This clone was seen once. This chain connects TRBV7-9 to TRBJ2-7, with TRBD2 as a possible D gene (7 bases). CDR3 length: 14 amino acids. The V and J ends lost 0 bases and 4 bases respectively, with 10 bases between them. Germline CDR1 and CDR2: SEHNR and FQNEAQ (reference sequence). The CDR3 nucleotides read TGTGCCAGCAGCTTAGCAGGGGGGGAGTACGAGCAGTACTTC. Translating it yields CASSLAGGEYEQYF.

The CDR3 is CASSSSTTGPLYGYTF. The CDR3 coding sequence is TGTGCCAGCAGTTCTTCTACGACAGGCCCCCTTTATGGCTACACCTTC. The gene calls are TRBV6-5 and TRBJ1-2; perhaps TRBD1 as D (6 bases). The V end was cut by 4 bases, the J end by 5 bases, with 20 bases between. This CDR3 region has 16 residues. Germline V gene sequence: CDR1 MNHEY, CDR2 SVGAGI.

The chain joins TRBV25-1 to TRBJ2-7; 10 nucleotides align to TRBD2. Per the germline V gene, CDR1 is MGHDK and CDR2 is SYGVNS. CDR3 length: 16 residues. V trimming: 3 bases; J trimming: 0 bases; junction bases outside the gene matches: 5. The CDR3 here is CASSDRGLASSYEQYF. CDR3 DNA sequence: TGTGCCAGCAGTGACCGGGGACTAGCGAGCTCCTACGAGCAGTACTTC.

A note on this clone: Other DNA sequences in the sample encode the same CDR3. This chain links TRBV12-3 or TRBV12-4 with TRBJ1-5, with TRBD1 matching over 7 bases. V lost 6 bases and J lost 2; bases outside the gene matches: 1. This CDR3 comprises 13 residues. The CDR3 bases are TGTGCCAGCAGGGGGACAGGCAATCAGCCCCAGCATTTT. Protein: CASRGTGNQPQHF.

The gene calls are TRBV5-1 and TRBJ1-2; 8 nucleotides match TRBD1. Germline lookup yields CDR1 SGHRS and CDR2 YFSETQ. Unmatched junction bases numbered 6, after V lost 6 bases and J lost 2 bases. The CDR3 length is 14 residues. CDR3 protein: CASTPQGVNYGYTF. In nucleotides, the CDR3 is TGCGCCAGCACCCCACAGGGGGTGAACTATGGCTACACCTTC.

The chain links TRBV5-5 to TRBJ1-4, with D tentatively TRBD1 (6 bases). V was trimmed by 3 bases and J by 4 bases, leaving 16 bases between them. CDR3 length: 16 amino acids. Germline V gives CDR1 SGHKS, CDR2 YYEKEE (reference sequence). Written as DNA, the CDR3 is TGTGCCAGCAGCTCCGACCCCGGGACACATAATGAAAAACTGTTTTTT. This gives the protein CASSSDPGTHNEKLFF.

The CDR3, as DNA: TGTGCCATCTCGAGAGGGGATACGCAGTATTTT. Protein: CAISRGDTQYF. The chain employs TRBV27 and TRBJ2-3; D is perhaps TRBD2 (5 bases). Per germline, CDR1 MNHEY and CDR2 SMNVEV (reference sequence). Trimming removed 10 bases at V and 6 bases at J, with 11 bases between. The CDR3 spans 11 residues.

The rearrangement links TRBV10-1 to TRBJ2-3, with 10 nucleotides matching TRBD2. Trimming cost V 3 bases and J 4 bases; bases outside gene matches: 4. This CDR3 region has 15 residues. CDR1 is WNHNN and CDR2 is SYGVQD in the germline V gene (reference sequence). This CDR3 is CASSDPSGGADTQYF. CDR3 DNA sequence: TGCGCCAGCAGTGATCCTAGCGGGGGAGCAGATACGCAGTATTTT.

In this sample, this clone turned up once. The chain carries TRBV19 and TRBJ1-2; 10 positions match TRBD1. CDR1 and CDR2 from the germline V gene are LNHDA and SQIVND (reference sequence). V dropped 5 bases and J dropped 9; count of bases not matched to a gene: 6. This CDR3 spans 13 amino acids. CDR3 in amino acids: CASSEWDRGSYTF. Written as DNA, the CDR3 is TGTGCCAGTAGTGAATGGGACAGGGGAAGCTACACCTTC.

The chain carries TRBV5-1 and TRBJ2-2; 7 positions match TRBD1. There are 16 residues in the CDR3. J was trimmed by 3 bases and V by 4 bases; bases with no gene match: 9. Germline V CDR1 and CDR2: SGHRS, YFSETQ. CDR3 sequence: CASSPSEGADTGELFF. CDR3 sequence (DNA): TGCGCCAGCAGCCCAAGCGAGGGGGCGGACACCGGGGAGCTGTTTTTT.

The chain combines TRBV13 with TRBJ1-1; maybe TRBD1 (5 bases). V was cut by 4 bases and J by 1 base, with 10 bases left in between. Germline CDR1 reads PRHDT; CDR2 reads FYEKMQ (reference sequence). This CDR3 has 14 residues. CDR3 in DNA: TGTGCCAGCAGCTCCCAGCAGGGGAACACTGAAGCTTTCTTT. Its protein product is CASSSQQGNTEAFF.

This clone was seen a few times. The chain recombines TRBV5-1 with TRBJ1-1; D remains ambiguous. V was pared by 5 bases and J by 4 bases, with 12 bases between. The CDR3 is made up of 13 amino acids. CDR1 and CDR2 from the germline V gene are SGHRS and YFSETQ. CDR3 nucleotides: TGCGCCAGCAGGACCGTGGGCGCCACTGAAGCTTTCTTT. Protein product: CASRTVGATEAFF.

The rearrangement links TRBV11-3 to TRBJ1-6, with 9 bases that match TRBD1. CDR3 length: 15 amino acids. The germline gives CDR1 SGHNT, CDR2 YENEEA. J was trimmed by 10 bases and V by 5 bases; bases with no gene match: 9. Written as DNA, the CDR3 is TGTGCCAGCAGCGTAAACGGGGACAGGGACTCACCCCTCCACTTT. It codes for CASSVNGDRDSPLHF.

The chain has TRBV9 and TRBJ1-2; D unresolved. The CDR3 runs 16 residues. Trimming removed 0 bases at V and 6 bases at J, with 18 bases between. The V gene's germline CDR1 is SGDLS and CDR2 YYNGEE. CDR3 sequence: CASSVEKRDTTNGYTF. DNA for the CDR3: TGTGCCAGCAGCGTAGAAAAACGAGATACTACGAATGGCTACACCTTC.

This clone was detected only a few times. The rearrangement joins TRBV12-3 or TRBV12-4 to TRBJ2-3; a weak D match, TRBD2 (6 bases). The V and J ends lost 8 bases and 6 bases respectively, with 15 bases between them. This CDR3 spans 13 amino acids. The CDR3 coding sequence is TGTGCCAGCGGAGGGACCGCTACGGATACGCAGTATTTT. Its protein product is CASGGTATDTQYF.

This sequence joins TRBV5-1 and TRBJ1-1; TRBD1 agrees at 7 bases. The CDR3 runs to 14 residues. The ends lost 3 bases at V and 6 bases at J; junction bases unmatched: 8. Germline V gene lookup returns CDR1 SGHRS and CDR2 YFSETQ. The CDR3, as DNA: TGCGCCAGCAGCTCTGACAGGGTAGGCGCTGAAGCTTTCTTT. Residues: CASSSDRVGAEAFF.

The V gene is TRBV5-1, the J gene TRBJ2-3; 9 bases map to TRBD1. V lost 5 bases to trimming and J lost 5 bases; unmatched junction nucleotides: 12. Germline values: CDR1 SGHRS, CDR2 YFSETQ. There are 16 residues in the CDR3. CDR3 sequence reads: CASRGQGQGRGDTQYF. The DNA for the CDR3 is TGCGCCAGCAGGGGCCAGGGACAGGGTAGGGGAGATACGCAGTATTTT.

The chain employs TRBV7-9 and TRBJ1-4; 7 nucleotides agree with TRBD1. The CDR3 sequence is 16 residues long. CDR1 is SEHNR, CDR2 FQNEAQ, per germline (reference sequence). V was pared by 4 bases and J by 3 bases, with 8 bases of the junction left unmatched. The CDR3 bases are TGTGCCAGCAGCTCGGGGTCGACAGGGTCTAATGAAAAACTGTTTTTT. This gives the protein CASSSGSTGSNEKLFF. Looking up the rest from reference TRBV7-9 and TRBJ1-4 gives the full variable domain: DTGVSQNPRHKITKRGQNVTFRCDPISEHNRLYWYRQTLGQGPEFLTYFQNEAQLEKSRLLSDRFSAERPKGSFSTLEIQRTEQGDSAMYLCASSSGSTGSNEKLFFGSGTQLSVL.

The V call is TRBV5-1, the J call TRBJ1-1, with D maybe TRBD1 (5 bases). Trimming stripped 0 bases from V and 0 bases from J, with 9 bases between. Germline values: CDR1 SGHRS, CDR2 YFSETQ. The CDR3 is 15 amino acids. The CDR3 DNA follows: TGCGCCAGCAGCTTGGGTGGGGCGGTGAACACTGAAGCTTTCTTT. Translated, it gives CASSLGGAVNTEAFF. The full variable domain, with the rest looked up from reference TRBV5-1 and TRBJ1-1, is KAGVTQTPRYLIKTRGQQVTLSCSPISGHRSVSWYQQTPGQGLQFLFEYFSETQRNKGNFPGRFSGRQFSNSRSEMNVSTLELGDSALYLCASSLGGAVNTEAFFGQGTRLTVV.

The rearrangement uses TRBV28 and TRBJ1-5; D call uncertain. Germline CDR1 and CDR2: MDHEN and SYDVKM. This CDR3 has 13 residues. The V end was cut by 6 bases, the J end by 0 bases, with 6 bases between. The CDR3 spells CASRSHSNQPQHF. Here the CDR3 DNA reads TGTGCCAGCAGGTCACATAGCAATCAGCCCCAGCATTTT. The whole variable domain, filled in from reference TRBV28 and TRBJ1-5, reads DVKVTQSSRYLVKRTGEKVFLECVQDMDHENMFWYRQDPGLGLRLIYFSYDVKMKEKGDIPEGYSVSREKKERFSLILESASTNQTSMYLCASRSHSNQPQHFGDGTRLSIL.